This T cell receptor (beta chain) was profiled in a study of control samples from healthy donors and cancer patients. This clone occurred once. The ends were cut back, 4 bases at V and 2 bases at J, with 12 bases in the middle. The CDR3 extends over 15 amino acids. Germline CDR1 reads SGHVS; CDR2 reads FQNEAQ. Using immunoSEQ multiplex PCR, the repertoire was profiled, and TCRdb retains in-frame clones only, with some absent. The data contain around 250,000 clones, roughly four fifths of them singletons. The TCR originated in a woman between 55 and 75 years old with lung cancer. The specimen was PBMCs. The chain joins TRBV7-8 to TRBJ2-1; D tentatively reads TRBD1 or TRBD2 (5 bases each). The CDR3 DNA sequence: TGTGCCAGCAGCTCGGGGACGGTAACCTACAATGAGCAGTTCTTC. It yields the protein CASSSGTVTYNEQFF. Supplemented by reference TRBV7-8 and TRBJ2-1, the full variable domain reads GAGVSQSPRYKVAKRGQDVALRCDPISGHVSLFWYQQALGQGPEFLTYFQNEAQLDKSGLPSDRFFAERPEGSVSTLKIQRTQQEDSAVYLCASSSGTVTYNEQFFGPGTRLTVL.